The sample holds a few counts of the clone carrying this T cell receptor beta chain. Its specificity is unknown. The source of the sample is a study of response to subunit inactivated influenza vaccine. Study-wide points: Authors suggested that a seasonal influenza vaccination recruits few new T cells each time.

TCRdb reprocessed the RT-PCR reads via MiXCR and lists one record per CDR3 protein. This table has about 650,000 distinct CDR3 sequences, around a sixth appearing once. The junction had 5 bases not matched to a gene; V was cut back by 4 bases and J by 4 bases. The CDR3 is 14 residues long. CDR1 and CDR2 (germline): MNHEY, SVGAGI. The source of this sequence is a man over 45 who received an inactivated influenza vaccine. The J gene is TRBJ1-2, the V gene TRBV6-5; 8 bases are a match to TRBD1. This specimen consisted of PBMCs from blood, obtained roughly 12 days after vaccination. The chain's CDR3 is CASSSRTGRYGYTF. The CDR3 DNA reads TGTGCCAGCAGTTCCCGGACAGGGCGCTATGGCTACACCTTC.